The clone carrying this TCR beta chain was observed a handful of times. Its antigen is currently unknown. This specimen comes from a study of T cells in Graves' hyperthyroidism and ophthalmopathy. In the study overall: Peripheral blood was secured at the point of initial diagnosis, before any treatment.

RNA transcripts gave rise to amplified TCR beta CDR3 regions. With the HTBI primer set, the TCR CDR3 went through a first round of RT-PCR. TCRdb recomputed calls from the multiplex PCR reads with MiXCR, one row per CDR3 protein. The sample contains around 300,000 distinct CDR3 sequences, roughly 13% of which appear only once. The CDR3 is 12 amino acids. Germline V lookup: CDR1 SEHNR, CDR2 FQNEAQ (reference sequence). Between the trimmed V and J ends, which lost 4 bases and 8 bases, there was a span of 11 bases. Broader study findings: A model of 13 V-J pairs discriminated ophthalmopathy from stable hyperthyroidism. Onset of ophthalmopathy came a median approximately 6 months after the model predicted it.

With a duration under 2 months, the hyperthyroidism was newly diagnosed in patients aged 18 to 65. The sequence was collected from a woman in her forties with Graves' hyperthyroidism. The sequencing sample was made of blood. The V call is TRBV7-9, the J call TRBJ1-2; D possibly corresponds to TRBD1 (5 bases). In nucleotides, the CDR3 is TGTGCCAGCAGCTCGCCGGGGGGGGGCTACACCTTC. The encoded protein is CASSSPGGGYTF.